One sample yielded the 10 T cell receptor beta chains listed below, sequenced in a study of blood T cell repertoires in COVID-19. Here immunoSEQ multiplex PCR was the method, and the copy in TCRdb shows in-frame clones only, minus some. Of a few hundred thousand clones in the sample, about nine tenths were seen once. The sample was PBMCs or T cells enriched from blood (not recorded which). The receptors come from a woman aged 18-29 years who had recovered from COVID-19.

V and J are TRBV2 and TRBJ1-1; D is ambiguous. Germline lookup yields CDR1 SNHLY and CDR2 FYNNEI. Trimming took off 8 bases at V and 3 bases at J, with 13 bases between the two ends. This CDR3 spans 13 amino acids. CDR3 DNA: TGTGCCAGCCCGTCGTGGAGGGACACTGAAGCTTTCTTT. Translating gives CASPSWRDTEAFF. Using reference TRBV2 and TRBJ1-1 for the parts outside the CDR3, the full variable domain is EPEVTQTPSHQVTQMGQEVILRCVPISNHLYFYWYRQILGQKVEFLVSFYNNEISEKSEIFDDQFSVERPDGSNFTLKIRSTKLEDSAMYFCASPSWRDTEAFFGQGTRLTVV.

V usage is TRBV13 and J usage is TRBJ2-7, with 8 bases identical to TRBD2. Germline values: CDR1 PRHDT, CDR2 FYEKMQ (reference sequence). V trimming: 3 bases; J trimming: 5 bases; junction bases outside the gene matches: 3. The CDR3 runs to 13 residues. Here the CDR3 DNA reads TGTGCCAGCAGCTTCAGCGGGAGACACGAGCAGTACTTC. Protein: CASSFSGRHEQYF.

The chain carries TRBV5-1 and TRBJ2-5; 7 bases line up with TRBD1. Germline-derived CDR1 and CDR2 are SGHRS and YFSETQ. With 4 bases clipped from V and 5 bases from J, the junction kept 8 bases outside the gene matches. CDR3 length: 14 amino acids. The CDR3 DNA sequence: TGCGCCAGCAGCGCCGACAGGGCCGGGGAGACCCAGTACTTC. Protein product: CASSADRAGETQYF.

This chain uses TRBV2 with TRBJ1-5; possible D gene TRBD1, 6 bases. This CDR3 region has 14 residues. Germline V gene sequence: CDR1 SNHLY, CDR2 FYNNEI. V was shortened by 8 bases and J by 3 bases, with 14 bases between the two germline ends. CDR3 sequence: CASSSTGNNQPQHF. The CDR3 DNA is TGTGCCAGCTCCTCAACAGGGAACAATCAGCCCCAGCATTTT.

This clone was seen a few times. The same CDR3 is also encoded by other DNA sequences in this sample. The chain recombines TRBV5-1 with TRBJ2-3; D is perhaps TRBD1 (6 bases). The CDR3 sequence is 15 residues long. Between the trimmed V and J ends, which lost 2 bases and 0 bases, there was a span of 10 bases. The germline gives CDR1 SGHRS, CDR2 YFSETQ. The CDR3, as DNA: TGCGCCAGCAGCTTACAGGGCGGAAGCACAGATACGCAGTATTTT. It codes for CASSLQGGSTDTQYF.

The chain's CDR3 is CSVINRDRGFNEQFF. The CDR3 nucleotides are TGCAGCGTCATCAACCGGGACAGGGGGTTTAATGAGCAGTTCTTC. J is TRBJ2-1 and V is TRBV29-1, with 11 nucleotides matching TRBD1. The germline CDR1 and CDR2 sequences are SQVTM and ANQGSEA. The V gene end was trimmed by 6 bases and the J gene end by 7 bases; junction bases not matched to a gene: 11. The length of the CDR3 is 15 residues.

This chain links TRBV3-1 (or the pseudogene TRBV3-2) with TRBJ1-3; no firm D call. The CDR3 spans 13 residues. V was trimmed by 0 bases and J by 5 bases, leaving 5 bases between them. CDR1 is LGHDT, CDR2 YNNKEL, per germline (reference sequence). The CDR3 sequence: CASSQDRRNTIYF. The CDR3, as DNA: TGTGCCAGCAGCCAAGACAGAAGAAACACCATATATTTT.

Here the CDR3 DNA reads TGTGCCAGCAGCTTAGAGGGGGGGAGGGAGGACACTGAAGCTTTCTTT. Translation: CASSLEGGREDTEAFF. This rearrangement joins TRBV7-6 to TRBJ1-1; D may be TRBD1 (6 bases). CDR3 length: 16 amino acids. CDR1 is SGHVS and CDR2 is FNYEAQ in the germline V gene. V gave up 1 base and J gave up 3 bases, with 15 bases separating them.

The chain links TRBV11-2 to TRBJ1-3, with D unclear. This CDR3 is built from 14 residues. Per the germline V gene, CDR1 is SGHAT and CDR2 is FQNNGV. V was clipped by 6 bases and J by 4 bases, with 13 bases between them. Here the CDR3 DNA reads TGTGCCAGCAGACAACCTCGATTGGGAAACACCATATATTTT. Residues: CASRQPRLGNTIYF. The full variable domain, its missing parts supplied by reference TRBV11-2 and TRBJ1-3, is EAGVAQSPRYKIIEKRQSVAFWCNPISGHATLYWYQQILGQGPKLLIQFQNNGVVDDSQLPKDRFSAERLKGVDSTLKIQPAKLEDSAVYLCASRQPRLGNTIYFGEGSWLTVV.

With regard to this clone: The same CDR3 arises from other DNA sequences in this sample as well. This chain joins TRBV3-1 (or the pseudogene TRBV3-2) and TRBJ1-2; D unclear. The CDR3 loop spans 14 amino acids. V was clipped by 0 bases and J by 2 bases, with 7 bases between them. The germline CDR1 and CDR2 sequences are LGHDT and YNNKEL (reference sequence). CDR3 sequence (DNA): TGTGCCAGCAGCCAAGATCCGGGGAACTATGGCTACACCTTC. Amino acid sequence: CASSQDPGNYGYTF.